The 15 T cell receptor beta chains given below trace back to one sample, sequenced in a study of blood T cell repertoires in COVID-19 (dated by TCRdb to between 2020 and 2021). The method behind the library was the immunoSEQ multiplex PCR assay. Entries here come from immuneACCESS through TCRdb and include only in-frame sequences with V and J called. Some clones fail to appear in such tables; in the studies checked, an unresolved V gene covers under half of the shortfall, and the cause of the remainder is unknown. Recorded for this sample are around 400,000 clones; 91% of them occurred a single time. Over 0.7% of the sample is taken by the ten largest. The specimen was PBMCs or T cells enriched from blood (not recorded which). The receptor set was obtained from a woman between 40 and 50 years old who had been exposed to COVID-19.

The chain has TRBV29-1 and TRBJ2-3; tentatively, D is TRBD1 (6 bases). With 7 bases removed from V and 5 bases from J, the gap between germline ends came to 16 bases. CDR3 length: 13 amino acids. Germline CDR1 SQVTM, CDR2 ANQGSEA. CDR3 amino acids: CSAARGGKDTQYF. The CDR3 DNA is TGCAGCGCTGCGAGAGGGGGTAAAGATACGCAGTATTTT.

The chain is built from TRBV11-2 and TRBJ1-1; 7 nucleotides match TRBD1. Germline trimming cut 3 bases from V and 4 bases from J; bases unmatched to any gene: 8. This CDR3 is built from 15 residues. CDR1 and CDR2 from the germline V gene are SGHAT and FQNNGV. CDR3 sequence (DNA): TGTGCCAGCAGCTTTCCACAGGGGAAGAGCACTGAAGCTTTCTTT. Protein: CASSFPQGKSTEAFF.

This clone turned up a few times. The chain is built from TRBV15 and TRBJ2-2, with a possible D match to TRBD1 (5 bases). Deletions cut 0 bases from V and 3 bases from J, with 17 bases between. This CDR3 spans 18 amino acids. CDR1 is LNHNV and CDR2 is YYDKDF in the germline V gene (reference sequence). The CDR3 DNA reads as TGTGCCACCAGCAGAGAGCGTCCCTCAGGGTCGGACACCGGGGAGCTGTTTTTT. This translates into CATSRERPSGSDTGELFF.

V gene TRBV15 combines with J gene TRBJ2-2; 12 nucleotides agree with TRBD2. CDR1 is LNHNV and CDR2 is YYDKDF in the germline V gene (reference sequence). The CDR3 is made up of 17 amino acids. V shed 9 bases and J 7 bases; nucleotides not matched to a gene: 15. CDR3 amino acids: CATALGTSGPRGGELFF. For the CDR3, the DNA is TGTGCCACGGCGCTCGGGACTAGCGGGCCCCGCGGCGGGGAGCTGTTTTTT.

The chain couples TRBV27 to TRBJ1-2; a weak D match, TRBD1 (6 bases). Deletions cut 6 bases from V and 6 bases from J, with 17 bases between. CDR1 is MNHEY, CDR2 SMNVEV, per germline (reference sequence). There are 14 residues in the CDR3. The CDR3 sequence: CASRRTQGHDGYTF. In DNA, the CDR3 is TGTGCCAGCAGACGAACCCAGGGGCATGATGGCTACACCTTC.

As DNA, the CDR3 is TGTGCCAGTAGAACCGGACAGGGGAAAAACTATGGCTACACCTTC. Its protein is CASRTGQGKNYGYTF. The genes are TRBV19 and TRBJ1-2, with TRBD1 identical over 9 bases. V trimming: 6 bases; J trimming: 2 bases; junction bases outside the gene matches: 7. CDR3 length: 15 amino acids. Germline CDR1 is LNHDA and CDR2 is SQIVND (reference sequence).

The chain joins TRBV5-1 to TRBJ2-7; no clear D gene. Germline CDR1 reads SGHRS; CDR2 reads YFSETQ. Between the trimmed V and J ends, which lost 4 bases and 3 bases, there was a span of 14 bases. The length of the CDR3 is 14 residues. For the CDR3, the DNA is TGCGCCAGCAGCCCAAGCGAGATAAACTACGAGCAGTACTTC. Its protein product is CASSPSEINYEQYF.

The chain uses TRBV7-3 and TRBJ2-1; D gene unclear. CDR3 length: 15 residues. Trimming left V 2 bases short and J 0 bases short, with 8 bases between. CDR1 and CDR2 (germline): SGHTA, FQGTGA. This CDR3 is CASSLSPSSYNEQFF. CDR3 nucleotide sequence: TGTGCCAGCAGCTTATCCCCTAGCTCCTACAATGAGCAGTTCTTC. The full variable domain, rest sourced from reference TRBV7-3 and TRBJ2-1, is GAGVSQTPSNKVTEKGKYVELRCDPISGHTALYWYRQSLGQGPEFLIYFQGTGAADDSGLPNDRFFAVRPEGSVSTLKIQRTERGDSAVYLCASSLSPSSYNEQFFGPGTRLTVL.

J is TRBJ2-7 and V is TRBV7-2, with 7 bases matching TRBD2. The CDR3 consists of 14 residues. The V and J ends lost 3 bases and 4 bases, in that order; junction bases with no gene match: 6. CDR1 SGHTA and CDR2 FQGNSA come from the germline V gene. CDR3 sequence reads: CASSLAGVPYEQYF. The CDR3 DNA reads TGTGCCAGCAGCTTGGCGGGAGTTCCTTACGAGCAGTACTTC.

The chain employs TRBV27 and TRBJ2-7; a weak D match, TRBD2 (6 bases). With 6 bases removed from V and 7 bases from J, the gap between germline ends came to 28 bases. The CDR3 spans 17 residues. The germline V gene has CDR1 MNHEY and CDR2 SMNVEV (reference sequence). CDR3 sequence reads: CASRKLGGSGFPKEQYF. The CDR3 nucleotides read TGTGCCAGCAGAAAACTCGGGGGTAGCGGATTCCCTAAAGAGCAGTACTTC.

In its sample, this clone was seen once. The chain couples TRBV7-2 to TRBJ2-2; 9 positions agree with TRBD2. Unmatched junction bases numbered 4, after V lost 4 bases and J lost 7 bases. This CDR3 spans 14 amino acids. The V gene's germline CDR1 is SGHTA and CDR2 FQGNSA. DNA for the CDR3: TGTGCCAGCAGCTCCTATAGCGGGAGCGGGGAGCTGTTTTTT. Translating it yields CASSSYSGSGELFF.

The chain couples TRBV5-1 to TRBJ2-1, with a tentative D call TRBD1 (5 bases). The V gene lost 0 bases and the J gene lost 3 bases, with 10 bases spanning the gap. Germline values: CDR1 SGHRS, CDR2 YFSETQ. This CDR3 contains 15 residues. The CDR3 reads CASSLEGVYYNEQFF. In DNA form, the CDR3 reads TGCGCCAGCAGCTTGGAAGGGGTTTACTACAATGAGCAGTTCTTC.

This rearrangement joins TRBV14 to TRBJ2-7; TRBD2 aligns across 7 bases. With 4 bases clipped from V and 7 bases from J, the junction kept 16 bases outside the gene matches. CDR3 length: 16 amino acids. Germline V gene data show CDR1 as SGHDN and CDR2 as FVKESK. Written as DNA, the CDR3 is TGTGCCAGCAGCCCTCTGTCGAGCGGGGCCGTCGGGGAGCAGTACTTC. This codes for CASSPLSSGAVGEQYF.

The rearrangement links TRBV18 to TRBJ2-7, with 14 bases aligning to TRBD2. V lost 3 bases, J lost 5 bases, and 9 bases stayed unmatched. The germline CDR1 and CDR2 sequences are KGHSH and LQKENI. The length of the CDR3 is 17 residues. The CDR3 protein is CASSPIRTSGGRNEQYF. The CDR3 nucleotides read TGTGCCAGCTCACCGATCAGGACTAGCGGGGGGAGGAACGAGCAGTACTTC.

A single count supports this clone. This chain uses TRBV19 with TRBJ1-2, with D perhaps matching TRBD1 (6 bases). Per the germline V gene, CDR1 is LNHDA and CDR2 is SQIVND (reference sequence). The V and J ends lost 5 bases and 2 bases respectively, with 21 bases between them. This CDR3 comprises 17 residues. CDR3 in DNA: TGTGCCAGTAGTTTACTGGGACAAGAAAAACCGAACTATGGCTACACCTTC. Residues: CASSLLGQEKPNYGYTF. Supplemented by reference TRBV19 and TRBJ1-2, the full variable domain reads DGGITQSPKYLFRKEGQNVTLSCEQNLNHDAMYWYRQDPGQGLRLIYYSQIVNDFQKGDIAEGYSVSREKKESFPLTVTSAQKNPTAFYLCASSLLGQEKPNYGYTFGSGTRLTVV.